This TCR beta chain was sequenced in a study of CXCR3-negative and CXCR3-positive naive CD8 T cells (dated by TCRdb to between 2019 and 2020). Some background on the complete study: Some 150 million TRB reads were obtained in total, roughly 1.5 +/- 0.3 million reads per library. The diversity and physicochemical repertoire analyses included more than ten donors pooled from two independent experiments. For the TRBV-TRBJ cluster analysis, the naive subsets came from a handful of donors, while the memory cells came from 3 donors.

Sequenced on a NextSeq 550. The Human TCR Profiling Kit (MiLaboratory) was used to prepare UMI-labeled 5' RACE TRB cDNA libraries. cDNA synthesis used the entire amount of extracted RNA, and PCR amplification then used the entire amount of cDNA produced. Libraries were prepared in parallel with an identical number of PCR cycles. Per the source publication's procedure: With a minimum of two reads required per UMI, MIGEC and MiXCR pulled out about 50,000 +/- 10,000 unique UMI-labeled TRB cDNA molecules from each library. On average, each library contained approximately 40,000 +/- 10,000 functional in-frame TRB CDR3 nucleotide clonotypes without stop codons. After each sample was downsampled to 5000 UMI-labeled TRB molecules, VDJtools was used to calculate diversity metrics such as normalized Shannon-Wiener and Chao1. Clonotype-size-weighted physicochemical properties of the central five CDR3 residues (interaction energy, strength, volume and Kidera factor 4) were computed in VDJtools. TCRdb reprocessed the sequencing reads and holds a single record per CDR3 protein sequence, with no DNA. TCRdb assigned the V and J calls; the authors' analysis was not used. The table held for this sample gives approximately 5,400 distinct CDR3 sequences. The biggest ten clones account for under 1.5% of the sample.

Frequency alone marks this clonotype as medium-sized (0.01 to 0.1%); no count is stored. Its target antigen remains unknown. Overall results and qualifications from the work: TRB CDR3s from CXCR3-positive naive cells showed higher hydrophobicity (lower Kidera factor 4), lower energy, and higher strength and volume indices than CXCR3-negative naive cells. Surface CD5, linked to self-reactivity in mice, was comparable between naive subsets; TCR interaction strength was therefore also inferred from TRB CDR3 physicochemical properties. Repertoire diversity was comparably high in both naive subsets but much lower in memory CD8+ T cells. TRBV-TRBJ usage was similar between naive CXCR3-negative and CXCR3-positive cells from the same donor, while memory cells showed distinct patterns. CXCR3 expression partially decreased after cryopreservation, so most assays used freshly isolated PBMCs.

Each CD8+ T cell subset was flow-sorted in triplicate, with roughly 300,000 cells per subset placed directly into RLT lysis buffer. Naive CD8+ T cells were defined stringently as CD45RO-CCR7+CD27+CD95- to exclude memory contaminants. Standard density gradient centrifugation was used to isolate peripheral blood mononuclear cells from buffy coats. A FACSAria III was used to flow-sort naive CD8+ T cells into CXCR3-negative and CXCR3-positive populations. Total RNA was extracted from sorted cells with an RNeasy Mini Kit. The TCR was taken from a human donor in good health. Some clones in this sample may be carry-over from other donors' samples. The sample was naive CXCR3- CD8+ T cells from blood. Per the publication, the cell subset or site label means: CD45RO-CCR7+CD27+CD95- naive CD8+ T cells lacking CXCR3 (TNR3-).

The CDR3 here reads CSVIGQGEGNTIYF. The rearrangement combines TRBV29-1 with TRBJ1-3; TCRdb's D gene call, TRBD1, goes unchecked for lack of DNA. The germline V gene specifies SQVTM as CDR1 and ANQGSEA as CDR2. From the cysteine up to the phenylalanine, the CDR3 has a length of 14 residues. No DNA sequence is on record.